Detailed here is one T cell receptor (beta chain). Antigen unknown. A multiplex PCR was run with 60 Vbeta primers and 13 Jbeta primers. The method was immunoSEQ multiplex PCR; TCRdb's version includes in-frame clones alone and lacks a portion of them. The sample holds roughly 140,000 clones, 79% seen once. The sample is drawn from a study of cytomegalovirus exposure and HLA in healthy donors. General study findings and limits: Some segments of the V type, notably TRBV6-2 and TRBV6-3, were excluded as indistinguishable. In a later analysis, TCR beta V- and J-gene trimming was associated with a missense DCLRE1C variant.

J lost 1 base, V lost 4 bases, and 9 bases had no gene match. In germline, CDR1 is SNHLY, CDR2 FYNNEI. CDR3 length: 18 amino acids. The clonotype comes from a man over 45 in good health and CMV-seropositive. What was sequenced was PBMCs. This chain uses TRBV2 with TRBJ2-7, with 14 bases lining up with TRBD2. The CDR3 nucleotides are TGTGCCAGCAGTGGGACTAGCGGGAGGCCTGGGTTATCCTACGAGCAGTACTTC. Translated: CASSGTSGRPGLSYEQYF.